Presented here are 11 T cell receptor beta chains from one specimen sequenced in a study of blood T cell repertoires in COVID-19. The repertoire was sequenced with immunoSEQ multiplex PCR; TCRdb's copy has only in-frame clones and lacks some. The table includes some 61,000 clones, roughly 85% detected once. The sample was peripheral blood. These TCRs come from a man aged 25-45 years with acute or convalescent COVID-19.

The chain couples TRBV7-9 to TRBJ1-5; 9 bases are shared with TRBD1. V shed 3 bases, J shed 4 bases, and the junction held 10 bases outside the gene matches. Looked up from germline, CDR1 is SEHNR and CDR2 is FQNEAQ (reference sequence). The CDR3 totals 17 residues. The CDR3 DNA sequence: TGTGCCAGCAGCTTGGGACAGGGAAGTTTATCTAATCAGCCCCAGCATTTT. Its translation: CASSLGQGSLSNQPQHF.

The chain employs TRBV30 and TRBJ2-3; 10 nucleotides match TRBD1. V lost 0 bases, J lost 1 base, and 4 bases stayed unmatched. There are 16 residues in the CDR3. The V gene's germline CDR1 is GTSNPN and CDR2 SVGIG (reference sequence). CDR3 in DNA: TGTGCCTGGAGTGTACTAGGGACAGGGGGCACAGATACGCAGTATTTT. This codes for CAWSVLGTGGTDTQYF.

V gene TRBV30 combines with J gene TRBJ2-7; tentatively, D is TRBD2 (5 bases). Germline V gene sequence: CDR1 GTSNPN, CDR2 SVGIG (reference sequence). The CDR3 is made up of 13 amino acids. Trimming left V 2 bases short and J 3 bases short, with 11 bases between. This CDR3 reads CAWSSGNLYEQYF. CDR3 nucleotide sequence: TGTGCCTGGAGTTCCGGGAACCTCTACGAGCAGTACTTC.

This CDR3 reads CASSLLTGVMNTEAFF. CDR3 nucleotides: TGTGCCAGCAGTTTACTTACAGGGGTTATGAACACTGAAGCTTTCTTT. This chain joins TRBV28 and TRBJ1-1; 7 nucleotides line up with TRBD1. V lost 2 bases, J lost 0 bases, and 6 bases stayed unmatched. This CDR3 spans 16 amino acids. Germline CDR1 and CDR2: MDHEN and SYDVKM.

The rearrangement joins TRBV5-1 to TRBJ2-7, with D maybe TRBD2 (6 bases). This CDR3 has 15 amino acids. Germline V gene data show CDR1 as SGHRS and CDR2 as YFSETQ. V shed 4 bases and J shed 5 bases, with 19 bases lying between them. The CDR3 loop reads CASSPEGGGAHEQYF. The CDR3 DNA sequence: TGCGCCAGCAGCCCCGAGGGCGGAGGGGCCCACGAGCAGTACTTC.

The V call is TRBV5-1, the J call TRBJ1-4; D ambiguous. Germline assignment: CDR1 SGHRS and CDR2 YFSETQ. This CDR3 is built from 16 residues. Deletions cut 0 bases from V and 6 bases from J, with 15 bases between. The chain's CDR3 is CASSLGLGRWDEKLFF. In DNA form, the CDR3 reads TGCGCCAGCAGCTTGGGCCTGGGGAGGTGGGATGAAAAACTGTTTTTT.

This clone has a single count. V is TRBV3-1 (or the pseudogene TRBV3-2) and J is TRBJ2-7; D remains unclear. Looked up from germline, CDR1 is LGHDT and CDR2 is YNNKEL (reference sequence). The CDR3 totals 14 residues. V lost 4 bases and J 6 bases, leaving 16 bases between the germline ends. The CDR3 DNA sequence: TGTGCCAGCAGCCCACGCCGCGTCTCTGTCGAGCAGTACTTC. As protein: CASSPRRVSVEQYF.

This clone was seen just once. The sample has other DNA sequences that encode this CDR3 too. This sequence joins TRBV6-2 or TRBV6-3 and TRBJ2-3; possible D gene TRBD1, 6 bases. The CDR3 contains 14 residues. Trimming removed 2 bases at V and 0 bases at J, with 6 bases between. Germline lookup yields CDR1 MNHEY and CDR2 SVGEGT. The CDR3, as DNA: TGTGCCAGCAGTTACACAGGGAGCACAGATACGCAGTATTTT. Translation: CASSYTGSTDTQYF.

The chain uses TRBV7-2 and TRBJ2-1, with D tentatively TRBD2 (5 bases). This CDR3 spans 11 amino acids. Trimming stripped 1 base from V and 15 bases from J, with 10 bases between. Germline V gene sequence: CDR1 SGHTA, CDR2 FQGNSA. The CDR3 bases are TGTGCCAGCAGCTTAGAGCGGTTTTGGTTCTTC. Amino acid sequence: CASSLERFWFF.

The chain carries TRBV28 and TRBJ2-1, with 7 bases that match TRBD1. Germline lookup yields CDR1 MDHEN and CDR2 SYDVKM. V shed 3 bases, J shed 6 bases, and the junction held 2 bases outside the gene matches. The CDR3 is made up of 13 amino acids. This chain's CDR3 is CASSFPGGNEQFF. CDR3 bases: TGTGCCAGCAGTTTCCCAGGGGGCAATGAGCAGTTCTTC.

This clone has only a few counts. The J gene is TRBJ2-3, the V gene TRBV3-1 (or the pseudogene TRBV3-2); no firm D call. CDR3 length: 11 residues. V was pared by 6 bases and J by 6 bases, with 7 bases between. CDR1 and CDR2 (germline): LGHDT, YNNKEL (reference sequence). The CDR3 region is CASSQSDTQYF. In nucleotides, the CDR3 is TGTGCCAGCAGTCAGTCCGATACGCAGTATTTT.